These 16 T cell receptor beta chains originate from one sample sequenced in a study of neoadjuvant anti-PD-1 for oral cavity cancer. This table comes from immunoSEQ multiplex PCR, and its TCRdb copy is limited to in-frame clones, with some not included. The data hold around 65,000 clones, with roughly 90% observed a single time. Time point defined: after neoadjuvant nivolumab, at surgical resection. The source was PBMCs, collected after nivolumab (anti-PD-1) treatment. The source of these receptors is a person aged 35-79 years with oral cavity squamous cell carcinoma.

This chain joins TRBV6-5 and TRBJ2-2; D gene ambiguous. The germline V gene encodes CDR1 MNHEY and CDR2 SVGAGI. The CDR3 is 14 amino acids. V lost 2 bases, J lost 6 bases, and 10 bases lay in between. Here the CDR3 reads CASSYHEYSGELFF. The DNA for the CDR3 is TGTGCCAGCAGTTACCACGAATACTCCGGGGAGCTGTTTTTT.

The chain carries TRBV4-1 and TRBJ1-4, with D possibly TRBD1 on 5 matching bases. Germline CDR1 is MGHRA and CDR2 is YSYEKL. Trimming took off 2 bases at V and 5 bases at J, with 18 bases between the two ends. The CDR3 spans 17 residues. The CDR3, as DNA: TGCGCCAGCAGCCAACCCCTCCGGGGGTGGGGAAATGAAAAACTGTTTTTT. Translated, it gives CASSQPLRGWGNEKLFF.

CDR3 DNA: TGTGCCAGCAGCTTAACTTATGGCACCGGGGAGCTGTTTTTT. Its protein product is CASSLTYGTGELFF. V and J are TRBV7-2 and TRBJ2-2; unclear D gene. The CDR3 spans 14 residues. Germline CDR1 SGHTA, CDR2 FQGNSA. V was pared by 2 bases and J by 4 bases, with 8 bases between.

This chain connects TRBV7-8 to TRBJ1-2; a possible D gene is TRBD1 (6 bases). Germline V lookup: CDR1 SGHVS, CDR2 FQNEAQ. The V gene lost 5 bases and the J gene lost 4 bases, with 17 bases spanning the gap. The CDR3 sequence is 15 residues long. CDR3 loop: CASSPRWGQGYGYTF. DNA of the CDR3: TGTGCCAGCAGCCCACGTTGGGGGCAGGGCTATGGCTACACCTTC.

With regard to this clone: A junction boundary mismatches the germline segment, possibly from a read error. J is TRBJ2-1 and V is TRBV4-1; D may correspond to TRBD1 or TRBD2 (5 bases each). Germline V gene lookup returns CDR1 MGHRA and CDR2 YSYEKL. This CDR3 has 16 residues. The CDR3 loop is CASSQDAGTSCNEQFF. The CDR3 nucleotides read TGCGCCAGCAGCCAAGATGCAGGGACCTCCTGCAATGAGCAGTTCTTC.

J is TRBJ1-1 and V is TRBV5-8; D is unresolved. With 2 bases removed from V and 1 base from J, the gap between germline ends came to 9 bases. The CDR3 covers 14 residues. CDR1 SGHTS and CDR2 YDEGEE come from the germline V gene. The chain's CDR3 is CASSFEGKNTEAFF. The CDR3 nucleotides read TGTGCCAGCAGCTTTGAAGGGAAGAACACTGAAGCTTTCTTT.

CDR3 sequence (DNA): TGCGCCACCCTTTGGGAAGGGACCCAGTACTTC. Amino acids: CATLWEGTQYF. This chain links TRBV5-1 with TRBJ2-5; D gene uncertain. Germline V gene data show CDR1 as SGHRS and CDR2 as YFSETQ. V was trimmed by 9 bases and J by 7 bases, leaving 13 bases between them. The CDR3 runs 11 residues.

This chain joins TRBV2 and TRBJ1-5; 8 bases match TRBD1. The CDR3 runs to 15 residues. Germline-derived CDR1 and CDR2 are SNHLY and FYNNEI. The junction had 8 bases not matched to a gene; V was cut back by 4 bases and J by 6 bases. The CDR3 DNA reads as TGTGCCAGCAGTGGGCAAGGACAGGGTGGTCAGCCCCAGCATTTT. Its protein is CASSGQGQGGQPQHF.

The chain couples TRBV6-1 to TRBJ2-7, with D uncertain. The CDR3 is made up of 13 amino acids. The germline V and J ends were trimmed by 7 bases and 3 bases, with 13 bases remaining between them. Looked up from germline, CDR1 is MNHNS and CDR2 is SASEGT. The CDR3 DNA sequence: TGTGCCAGCAAAACAGCAAACGTCTACGAGCAGTACTTC. Protein sequence: CASKTANVYEQYF.

The chain employs TRBV14 and TRBJ1-2; tentatively, D is TRBD1 (6 bases). Trimming shortened V by 4 bases and J by 3 bases, and 9 bases separated the two germline ends. CDR3 length: 13 amino acids. Germline V gene lookup returns CDR1 SGHDN and CDR2 FVKESK. The CDR3 protein is CASSRDTHYGYTF. DNA of the CDR3: TGTGCCAGCAGCCGGGACACTCACTATGGCTACACCTTC.

The V gene is TRBV4-1, the J gene TRBJ2-7; the D is unclear. The CDR3 is 14 amino acids. The ends were cut back, 1 base at V and 4 bases at J, with 11 bases in the middle. In germline, CDR1 is MGHRA, CDR2 YSYEKL. The CDR3 sequence: CASSQANSRYEQYF. The CDR3 DNA reads as TGCGCCAGCAGCCAAGCAAACAGTAGGTACGAGCAGTACTTC.

The rearrangement uses TRBV4-1 and TRBJ1-1; the match to TRBD1 covers 7 bases. The CDR3 is made up of 13 amino acids. In germline, CDR1 is MGHRA, CDR2 YSYEKL. V lost 6 bases to trimming and J lost 11 bases; unmatched junction nucleotides: 12. CDR3 sequence (DNA): TGCGCCAGCAGACAACTAGGGGGCCCGAAGGCTTTCTTT. This translates into CASRQLGGPKAFF.

V usage is TRBV6-5 and J usage is TRBJ1-5, with D uncertain. Trimming left V 6 bases short and J 5 bases short, with 14 bases between. Germline CDR1 and CDR2: MNHEY and SVGAGI. This CDR3 region has 14 residues. For the CDR3, the DNA is TGTGCCAGCAGCCCAGGAGGGTCCTATCAGCCCCAGCATTTT. It is translated as CASSPGGSYQPQHF.

The J gene is TRBJ2-2, the V gene TRBV7-9; 9 nucleotides match TRBD2. The CDR3 spans 16 residues. After removal of 4 bases from V and 5 bases from J, the junction contained 8 bases not matched to a gene. The V gene's germline CDR1 is SEHNR and CDR2 FQNEAQ (reference sequence). The CDR3 nucleotides read TGTGCCAGCAGCTCCGTAGCGGGAGAGGGAACCGGGGAGCTGTTTTTT. Residues: CASSSVAGEGTGELFF.

A single count supports this clone. The rearrangement joins TRBV30 to TRBJ2-7; 7 bases align to TRBD2. The CDR3 length is 14 residues. Germline CDR1 GTSNPN, CDR2 SVGIG (reference sequence). V trimming: 3 bases; J trimming: 1 base; junction bases outside the gene matches: 6. DNA of the CDR3: TGTGCCTGGAGAGGGCGGCGGGGGTCCTACGAGCAGTACTTC. Translating gives CAWRGRRGSYEQYF.

By frequency in the sample, this clone is medium-sized (0.01 to 0.1%). V gene TRBV6-5 combines with J gene TRBJ1-2; 7 positions agree with TRBD1. The CDR3 runs to 15 residues. Germline loops: CDR1 MNHEY, CDR2 SVGAGI. With 2 bases clipped from V and 4 bases from J, the junction kept 7 bases outside the gene matches. Here the CDR3 DNA reads TGTGCCAGCAGTTACGGGCAGGGGGTGATCTATGGCTACACCTTC. It is translated as CASSYGQGVIYGYTF.